This paragraph reports one T cell receptor (beta chain). Its antigen is unidentified. This CDR3 has 15 residues. V was clipped by 0 bases and J by 4 bases, with 12 bases between them. Per the germline V gene, CDR1 is SGHNT and CDR2 is YYREEE (reference sequence). These data come from a study of cytomegalovirus exposure and HLA in healthy donors. Notes on the study in general: Presence/absence analyses took donor sequencing depth as roughly uniform. What a later analysis showed was that several of the most significant clusters appeared linked to common viral pathogens. Data from an earlier analysis indicated that most TCR beta V segments were productive either about 87% or about 30% of the time.

The PCR employed 60 Vbeta primers together with 13 Jbeta primers. Sequencing was performed with immunoSEQ multiplex PCR; in TCRdb, only in-frame clones are kept and a portion is missing. The sample includes 100,000 or so clones, approximately 75% seen only once; the top ten take about 1.9%. Sequenced material: PBMCs. The receptor comes from a middle-aged woman in good health and CMV-seronegative. This chain connects TRBV5-4 to TRBJ2-3, with D possibly being TRBD2 (6 bases). CDR3 DNA sequence: TGTGCCAGCAGCTTGGATGGCGGGATCCCAGATACGCAGTATTTT. It yields the protein CASSLDGGIPDTQYF. The entire variable domain, with the rest obtained from reference TRBV5-4 and TRBJ2-3, is as follows: ETGVTQSPTHLIKTRGQQVTLRCSSQSGHNTVSWYQQALGQGPQFIFQYYREEENGRGNFPPRFSGLQFPNYSSELNVNALELDDSALYLCASSLDGGIPDTQYFGPGTRLTVL.